This T cell receptor (beta chain) was sequenced during a study of shared clonotypes between healthy human individuals. At the level of the study: Each donor had three CD4 naive, three CD4 memory, two CD8 naive and one CD8 memory plate. Findings and caveats of the study: The diversity represented, both genetic and in exposure history, was limited by few donors. Rarefaction showed that sequencing of sorted subsets was incomplete (despite large depth).

Under the authors' procedure: With immunoSEQ giving junction-only sequences and no quality scores, filtering differed. TCRdb's copy holds only in-frame clones and misses some; the assay was immunoSEQ multiplex PCR. D and trimming come from the DNA, and the V and J calls and clone size come from that table. The table lists roughly 2.1 million clones, 85% to 95% of them singletons. In regard to this clone: What it binds is not known. Other DNA sequences of this sample code for an identical CDR3.

CD8 cells regarded as naive lacked CD45RO, were positively chosen for CCR7, and omitted terminally differentiated effector memory CD45RA+ cells. The sample comprised naive CD8+ T cells from PBMCs. The receptor was derived from a man between 18 and 29 years old in good health. Some clones in this sample may be carry-over from other donors' samples.

This CDR3 is CSVEDEQFF. The CDR3, as DNA: TGCAGCGTTGAAGACGAGCAGTTCTTC. This chain connects TRBV29-1 to TRBJ2-1; D unclear. The germline V gene encodes CDR1 SQVTM and CDR2 ANQGSEA. Trimming removed 0 bases at V and 10 bases at J, with 1 base between. The CDR3 runs 9 residues.